This T cell receptor beta chain came from a study of blood T cells in healthy people across ages. Study results and limitations: Naive CD4+ cell counts and diversity both ran higher in long-lived than in aged donors. Naive and antigen-experienced cells could not be conclusively compared, given unsorted PBMCs.

In regard to this clonotype: As yet, its antigen is unknown.

V lost 7 bases, J lost 7 bases, and 13 bases lay in between. The CDR3 totals 11 residues. Germline CDR1 DFQATT, CDR2 SNEGSKA (reference sequence). A second PCR, run for about 7 to 11 cycles, used a sample-barcoded 5' primer plus a J-beta primer mix. Samples each returned at least 2.5 million CDR3-containing paired-end reads. TCRdb fed the 5' RACE reads into MiXCR, producing one record per CDR3 protein. Among hundreds of thousands of distinct CDR3 sequences, 32% were seen once, and the ten largest hold 15%. The chain has TRBV20-1 and TRBJ1-1; D is unresolved. The source is a woman of 80 years or more in good health. Sequenced sample: blood. This CDR3 is CSVRRVHEAFF. The CDR3 DNA reads as TGCAGTGTTCGACGTGTCCATGAAGCTTTCTTT.